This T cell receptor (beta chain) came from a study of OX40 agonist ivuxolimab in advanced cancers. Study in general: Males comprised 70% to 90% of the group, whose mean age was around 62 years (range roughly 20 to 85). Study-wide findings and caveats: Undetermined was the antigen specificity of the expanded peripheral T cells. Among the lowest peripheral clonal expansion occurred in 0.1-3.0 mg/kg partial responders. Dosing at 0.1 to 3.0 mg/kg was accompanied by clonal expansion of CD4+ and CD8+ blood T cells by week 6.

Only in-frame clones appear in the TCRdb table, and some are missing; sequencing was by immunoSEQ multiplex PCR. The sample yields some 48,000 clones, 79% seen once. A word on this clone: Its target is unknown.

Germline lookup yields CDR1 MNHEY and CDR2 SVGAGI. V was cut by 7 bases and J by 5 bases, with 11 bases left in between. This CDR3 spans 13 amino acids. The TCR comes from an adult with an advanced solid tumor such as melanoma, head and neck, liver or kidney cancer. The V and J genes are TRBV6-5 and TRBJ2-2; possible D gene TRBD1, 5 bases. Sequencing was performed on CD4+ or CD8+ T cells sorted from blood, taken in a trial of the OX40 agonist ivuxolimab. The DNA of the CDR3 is TGTGCCAGCAAGACAGACCAGACCGGGGAGCTGTTTTTT. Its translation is CASKTDQTGELFF.